A selection of T cell receptor beta chains follows, all from one sample in a study of regulatory T cells in long-lasting Graves disease. TCRdb re-derived calls from the multiplex PCR reads in MiXCR, one entry per CDR3 protein. Seen here are hundreds of thousands of distinct CDR3 sequences, less than 25% observed once, and the top ten hold over 7.5%. The sample here was peripheral blood mononuclear cells (PBMCs), taken when the disease was refractory, from a patient treated with antithyroid drugs. The origin of the receptors is a female donor with Graves disease. Each CDR3 is given with its conserved first and last residue. Fields, in order: clone size, D gene, V gene, J gene, CDR3 DNA, CDR3 protein. The D gene is left open where the match is weak. Clone size is not always given. Where it is, it says once, few, many or a class for expanded clones.

clone size: many; D gene: -; V gene: TRBV3-1; J gene: TRBJ1-4; CDR3 DNA: TGTGCCAGCAGCCAAGAACTACCGACCAAACGTCATGAAAAACTGTTTTTT; CDR3 protein: CASSQELPTKRHEKLFF
clone size: -; D gene: -; V gene: TRBV20-1; J gene: TRBJ1-5; CDR3 DNA: TGCAGTGCTAGTCCTACAGTTAGCAATCAGCCCCAGCATTTT; CDR3 protein: CSASPTVSNQPQHF
clone size: few; D gene: -; V gene: TRBV19; J gene: TRBJ1-5; CDR3 DNA: TGTGCCAGTAGTCCTTTAATCTCCACGAATCAGCCCCAGCATTTT; CDR3 protein: CASSPLISTNQPQHF
clone size: many; D gene: -; V gene: TRBV30; J gene: TRBJ1-5; CDR3 DNA: TGTGCCTGGAGAGGCGGTAGCAATCAGCCCCAGCATTTT; CDR3 protein: CAWRGGSNQPQHF
clone size: many; D gene: TRBD2; V gene: TRBV12-3/TRBV12-4; J gene: TRBJ2-5; CDR3 DNA: TGTGCCAGCAGCACACTTAGTGGGGGGGTAGGACTTAAAGAGACCCAGTACTTC; CDR3 protein: CASSTLSGGVGLKETQYF
clone size: many; D gene: -; V gene: TRBV12-3/TRBV12-4; J gene: TRBJ2-7; CDR3 DNA: TGTGCCAGCAGATCCGGCAGGGGACGACACGAGCAGTACTTC; CDR3 protein: CASRSGRGRHEQYF
clone size: -; D gene: -; V gene: TRBV5-6; J gene: TRBJ2-5; CDR3 DNA: TGTGCCAGCAGCTTGGAAACACAGGCCTTGTACCAAGAGACCCAGTACTTC; CDR3 protein: CASSLETQALYQETQYF
clone size: many; D gene: -; V gene: TRBV12-3/TRBV12-4; J gene: TRBJ1-1; CDR3 DNA: TGTGCCAGCAGTCCCAGGTTGGGTTTTGCTGAAGCTTTCTTT; CDR3 protein: CASSPRLGFAEAFF
clone size: -; D gene: TRBD2; V gene: TRBV7-9; J gene: TRBJ2-5; CDR3 DNA: TGTGCCAGCAGCTTAGGGACTAGACTAGCGGGAGGTGGAGAGACCCAGTACTTC; CDR3 protein: CASSLGTRLAGGGETQYF
clone size: -; D gene: -; V gene: TRBV6-5; J gene: TRBJ1-5; CDR3 DNA: TGTGCCAGCAGTTATGAAACTAGGGTTCAGCCCCAGCATTTT; CDR3 protein: CASSYETRVQPQHF
clone size: many; D gene: -; V gene: TRBV6-1; J gene: TRBJ2-1; CDR3 DNA: TGTGCCACCCGTCCCGGGACGAATTCCTACAATGAGCAGTTCTTC; CDR3 protein: CATRPGTNSYNEQFF
clone size: many; D gene: TRBD1; V gene: TRBV6-2/TRBV6-3; J gene: TRBJ2-7; CDR3 DNA: TGTGCCAGCAGTTACGGGACAGGGGGCCACGAGCAGTACTTC; CDR3 protein: CASSYGTGGHEQYF
clone size: -; D gene: TRBD1; V gene: TRBV29-1; J gene: TRBJ2-2; CDR3 DNA: TGCAGCGTTGACAGGGGGCACACCGGGGAGCTGTTTTTT; CDR3 protein: CSVDRGHTGELFF
clone size: few; D gene: -; V gene: TRBV15; J gene: TRBJ2-7; CDR3 DNA: TGTGCCACCTCCGCGGCACTAACCTACGAGCAGTACTTC; CDR3 protein: CATSAALTYEQYF
clone size: many; D gene: TRBD2; V gene: TRBV6-1; J gene: TRBJ2-7; CDR3 DNA: TGTGCCATAGGCAGCGGGAGCTCCTACGAGCAGTACTTC; CDR3 protein: CAIGSGSSYEQYF
clone size: few; D gene: -; V gene: TRBV28; J gene: TRBJ2-1; CDR3 DNA: TGTGCCAGCAGTCACGACCCTTCCTACAATGAGCAGTTCTTC; CDR3 protein: CASSHDPSYNEQFF
clone size: few; D gene: TRBD2; V gene: TRBV28; J gene: TRBJ2-3; CDR3 DNA: TGTGCCACCTCCGAGGGAGGGCCCTCAGATACGCAGTATTTT; CDR3 protein: CATSEGGPSDTQYF
clone size: -; D gene: -; V gene: TRBV10-3; J gene: TRBJ1-1; CDR3 DNA: TGTGCCATCAGTGCGTTTAACACTGAAGCTTTCTTT; CDR3 protein: CAISAFNTEAFF
clone size: few; D gene: TRBD2; V gene: TRBV12-3/TRBV12-4; J gene: TRBJ2-6; CDR3 DNA: TGTGCCAGCAGTGACGAAGGACTAGCGGGAGGGCCTCTGTCTGGGGCCAACGTCCTGACTTTC; CDR3 protein: CASSDEGLAGGPLSGANVLTF
clone size: many; D gene: TRBD2; V gene: TRBV27; J gene: TRBJ2-7; CDR3 DNA: TGTGCCAGCAGCCCGACTAGCGGGAGCATCTACGAGCAGTACTTC; CDR3 protein: CASSPTSGSIYEQYF
clone size: many; D gene: -; V gene: TRBV11-2; J gene: TRBJ2-7; CDR3 DNA: TGTGCCAGCAGCAACGGAGGGGAGCAGTACTTC; CDR3 protein: CASSNGGEQYF
clone size: few; D gene: TRBD1; V gene: TRBV14; J gene: TRBJ2-4; CDR3 DNA: TGTGCCAGCAGCTGGGGCAGGGGGAGAGCCAAAAACATTCAGTACTTC; CDR3 protein: CASSWGRGRAKNIQYF
clone size: many; D gene: -; V gene: TRBV28; J gene: TRBJ1-2; CDR3 DNA: TGTGCCAGCAGTGACAGTTTAGCTAACTATGGCTACACCTTC; CDR3 protein: CASSDSLANYGYTF
clone size: many; D gene: -; V gene: TRBV6-1; J gene: TRBJ1-1; CDR3 DNA: TGTGCCAGCAGGCCCTGGGGGGGCACTGAAGCTTTCTTT; CDR3 protein: CASRPWGGTEAFF
clone size: -; D gene: TRBD2; V gene: TRBV20-1; J gene: TRBJ2-2; CDR3 DNA: TGCAGTGCTAGGGCCCCTAGCGGGAGACGAACCGGGGAGCTGTTTTTT; CDR3 protein: CSARAPSGRRTGELFF
clone size: many; D gene: -; V gene: TRBV9; J gene: TRBJ1-1; CDR3 DNA: TGTGCCAGCAGCCCAGAGGACTCGGGCGGGAACACTGAAGCTTTCTTT; CDR3 protein: CASSPEDSGGNTEAFF
clone size: many; D gene: TRBD2; V gene: TRBV3-1; J gene: TRBJ2-5; CDR3 DNA: TGTGCCAGATTCAACTCGGGGACTGTGGTACTAGCGGGAGATGCGGAGACCCAGTACTTC; CDR3 protein: CARFNSGTVVLAGDAETQYF
clone size: many; D gene: -; V gene: TRBV28; J gene: TRBJ1-5; CDR3 DNA: TGTGCCAGCAGCCAACCGTCCTATAGCAATCAGCCCCAGCATTTT; CDR3 protein: CASSQPSYSNQPQHF
clone size: few; D gene: -; V gene: TRBV28; J gene: TRBJ1-2; CDR3 DNA: TGTGCCAGCAGTCCTAGCAGGGGTTACGTCTATGGCTACACCTTC; CDR3 protein: CASSPSRGYVYGYTF
clone size: many; D gene: -; V gene: TRBV2; J gene: TRBJ1-2; CDR3 DNA: TGTGCCAGCAGTGCCCCCAGGCAACCCAACTATGGCTACACCTTC; CDR3 protein: CASSAPRQPNYGYTF
clone size: many; D gene: -; V gene: TRBV28; J gene: TRBJ2-5; CDR3 DNA: TGTGCCAGTAGTGTCACAGGGTTGGCCCTATGGTACTTC; CDR3 protein: CASSVTGLALWYF
clone size: few; D gene: -; V gene: TRBV6-2/TRBV6-3; J gene: TRBJ1-3; CDR3 DNA: TGTGCCAGCAGTGGCACAGCGGGAAACACCATATATTTT; CDR3 protein: CASSGTAGNTIYF
clone size: -; D gene: TRBD2; V gene: TRBV18; J gene: TRBJ2-7; CDR3 DNA: TGTGCCAGCTCACGGAACGCACCGGGACTAGGGTCGGTCGAGCAGTACTTC; CDR3 protein: CASSRNAPGLGSVEQYF
clone size: many; D gene: -; V gene: TRBV12-3/TRBV12-4; J gene: TRBJ2-7; CDR3 DNA: TGTGCCAGCAGTTCTCCGACAGGTCTTGGCGAGCAGTACTTC; CDR3 protein: CASSSPTGLGEQYF
clone size: -; D gene: TRBD2; V gene: TRBV25-1; J gene: TRBJ2-5; CDR3 DNA: TGTGCCAGCAGTGGCGGGGTAGCGGGGGACCAAGAGACCCAGTACTTC; CDR3 protein: CASSGGVAGDQETQYF
clone size: many; D gene: -; V gene: TRBV2; J gene: TRBJ2-2; CDR3 DNA: TGTGCCAGCAGTGAAGCTCCGACGAACACCGGGGAGCTGTTTTTT; CDR3 protein: CASSEAPTNTGELFF
clone size: few; D gene: -; V gene: TRBV7-2; J gene: TRBJ2-7; CDR3 DNA: TGTGCCAGCAGCTCGGGGAACGAAGGGCAGTACTTC; CDR3 protein: CASSSGNEGQYF